Listed below are T cell receptor beta chains from one sample, sequenced in a study of blood T cell repertoires in COVID-19. Clones were sequenced by immunoSEQ multiplex PCR, and TCRdb holds only the in-frame ones, with some missing. The sample has 130,000 or so clones, around 86% seen once. Sequenced input: peripheral blood. All receptors derive from a man between 45 and 60 years old with active COVID-19. The CDR3 runs from the conserved cysteine through the conserved F or W. A D gene is named only where the DNA matches it firmly. Rows give clone size only sometimes, using once, few, many, or a class for an expanded clone.

v_gene	d_gene	j_gene	abundance	CDR3aa	CDR3nt
TRBV5-4	TRBD2	TRBJ2-7	once	CASSWGGFEQYF	TGTGCCAGCAGCTGGGGGGGGTTCGAGCAGTACTTC
TRBV27	TRBD2	TRBJ2-3	NA	CASSLGGGITDTQYF	TGTGCCAGCAGTTTGGGCGGGGGAATCACAGATACGCAGTATTTT
TRBV7-3	TRBD2	TRBJ2-3	NA	CASSFSGVDTQYF	TGTGCCAGCAGCTTCAGCGGGGTAGATACGCAGTATTTT
TRBV10-3	NA	TRBJ2-1	NA	CAISDAQSYNEQFF	TGTGCCATCAGTGATGCCCAGTCCTACAATGAGCAGTTCTTC
TRBV6-5	TRBD1	TRBJ1-4	NA	CASSYSTGNGKLFF	TGTGCCAGCAGTTACTCGACAGGGAATGGAAAACTGTTTTTT
TRBV2	NA	TRBJ2-6	NA	CASSESLANVLTF	TGTGCCAGCAGTGAATCTTTAGCCAACGTCCTGACTTTC
TRBV29-1	TRBD1	TRBJ2-7	NA	CSVVQGASEQYF	TGCAGCGTTGTTCAGGGGGCGTCCGAGCAGTACTTC
TRBV2	NA	TRBJ2-5	NA	CASSELSGETQYF	TGTGCCAGCAGTGAACTAAGTGGAGAGACCCAGTACTTC
TRBV7-2	NA	TRBJ1-2	NA	CASSPTTGNYGYTF	TGTGCCAGCAGCCCCACGACAGGAAACTATGGCTACACCTTC
TRBV11-3	NA	TRBJ1-1	NA	CASSLIDSTEAFF	TGTGCCAGCAGTCTGATTGACAGCACTGAAGCTTTCTTT
TRBV15	TRBD2	TRBJ2-1	NA	CATSRVSGPYNEQFF	TGTGCCACCAGCAGAGTTAGCGGGCCTTACAATGAGCAGTTCTTC
TRBV5-5	NA	TRBJ1-3	medium-sized	CASSLTLLQGYTIYF	TGTGCCAGCAGCTTGACACTGCTACAGGGATACACCATATATTTT
TRBV5-6	NA	TRBJ2-7	NA	CASSLAWRGGEQYF	TGTGCCAGCAGCTTGGCCTGGAGGGGTGGCGAGCAGTACTTC
TRBV7-2	TRBD1	TRBJ1-1	NA	CASSLFRDRGRTNTEAFF	TGTGCCAGCAGCTTATTCCGGGACAGGGGGCGAACGAACACTGAAGCTTTCTTT
TRBV6-6	NA	TRBJ2-1	NA	CASRNPGGPYTNEQFF	TGTGCCAGCAGGAACCCGGGGGGCCCTTACACGAATGAGCAGTTCTTC
TRBV2	TRBD2	TRBJ2-4	NA	CASSEGTRSSVAKNIQYF	TGTGCCAGCAGTGAAGGGACTAGGTCCTCTGTAGCCAAAAACATTCAGTACTTC
TRBV2	TRBD1	TRBJ2-7	NA	CASSYRDRNEQYF	TGTGCCAGCAGCTACCGGGACAGGAACGAGCAGTACTTC
TRBV6-5	TRBD1	TRBJ1-1	NA	CASSNRDRGNTEAFF	TGTGCCAGCAGTAACCGGGACAGGGGTAACACTGAAGCTTTCTTT
TRBV4-3	TRBD1	TRBJ2-2	NA	CASSPLGYQGAGELFF	TGCGCCAGCAGCCCACTCGGTTATCAGGGGGCCGGGGAGCTGTTTTTT
TRBV2	NA	TRBJ1-2	NA	CASSDSRDYGYTF	TGTGCCAGCAGTGATTCACGGGACTATGGCTACACCTTC
TRBV10-3	NA	TRBJ1-1	NA	CAIRPGVDTEAFF	TGTGCCATCAGACCCGGGGTGGACACTGAAGCTTTCTTT
TRBV12-5	TRBD1	TRBJ1-2	NA	CASGGQGIYGYTF	TGTGCTAGTGGGGGACAGGGAATCTATGGCTACACCTTC
TRBV5-6	TRBD1	TRBJ1-4	NA	CASSLVGQGEEKLFF	TGTGCCAGCAGCTTGGTAGGACAGGGGGAAGAAAAACTGTTTTTT
TRBV7-9	NA	TRBJ1-2	NA	CASSRDTNNYGYTF	TGTGCCAGCAGCCGGGACACCAATAACTATGGCTACACCTTC
TRBV3-1/TRBV3-2	NA	TRBJ1-6	NA	CASSLMNTPGANSPLHF	TGTGCCAGCAGCCTTATGAACACCCCAGGCGCGAATTCACCCCTCCACTTT
TRBV5-1	TRBD2	TRBJ2-5	once	CASSLGSGGKETQYF	TGCGCCAGCAGCTTAGGGAGCGGGGGAAAAGAGACCCAGTACTTC
TRBV5-4	NA	TRBJ1-6	NA	CASSSRDLNSPLHF	TGTGCCAGCAGCTCCAGGGACTTAAACTCACCCCTCCACTTT
TRBV3-1/TRBV3-2	NA	TRBJ2-3	NA	CASSQDLFTDTQYF	TGTGCCAGCAGCCAAGACCTTTTCACAGATACGCAGTATTTT
TRBV6-4	TRBD1	TRBJ1-2	NA	CASSDSGTGGAEGYTF	TGTGCCAGCAGTGACTCAGGGACAGGGGGCGCGGAGGGCTACACCTTC
TRBV3-1/TRBV3-2	TRBD1	TRBJ2-1	NA	CASRQGTYNEQFF	TGTGCCAGCAGACAGGGGACCTACAATGAGCAGTTCTTC
TRBV3-1/TRBV3-2	TRBD2	TRBJ2-7	NA	CASSLGLAGALEQYF	TGTGCCAGCAGCCTCGGACTAGCGGGCGCCCTCGAGCAGTACTTC
TRBV11-2	NA	TRBJ2-5	NA	CASSRQAQETQYF	TGTGCCAGCAGCCGACAGGCGCAAGAGACCCAGTACTTC
TRBV3-1/TRBV3-2	NA	TRBJ2-7	NA	CASSQDLGGGSYEQYF	TGTGCCAGCAGCCAAGATCTAGGGGGGGGGTCTTACGAGCAGTACTTC
TRBV11-2	TRBD2	TRBJ2-1	NA	CASSLGRGFTIINEQFF	TGTGCCAGCAGCTTGGGGAGGGGCTTTACGATCATCAATGAGCAGTTCTTC
TRBV9	NA	TRBJ1-2	NA	CASSPRGGQLYTF	TGTGCCAGCAGCCCCCGAGGAGGACAGCTCTACACCTTC
TRBV20-1	NA	TRBJ2-5	NA	CSAAAETQYF	TGCAGTGCTGCGGCAGAGACCCAGTACTTC
TRBV23-1	NA	TRBJ1-3	few	CASSRGHGNTIYF	TGCGCCAGCAGTCGGGGACATGGAAACACCATATATTTT
TRBV14	TRBD2	TRBJ2-5	NA	CASSQDFRHGVGLANQETQYF	TGTGCCAGCAGCCAAGATTTTCGGCACGGTGTGGGACTAGCGAACCAAGAGACCCAGTACTTC
TRBV11-3	TRBD2	TRBJ2-7	few	CASAKSGAYEQYF	TGTGCCAGCGCCAAGAGCGGGGCTTACGAGCAGTACTTC
TRBV5-1	TRBD1	TRBJ2-7	few	CASSSTGVGDYEQYF	TGCGCCAGCAGCTCGACAGGGGTAGGGGACTACGAGCAGTACTTC
TRBV3-1/TRBV3-2	NA	TRBJ1-1	NA	CASSQGRGTEAFF	TGTGCCAGCAGCCAAGGTAGGGGCACTGAAGCTTTCTTT
TRBV4-1	TRBD2	TRBJ2-1	NA	CASSHPRAGGLGEQFF	TGCGCCAGCAGCCACCCTAGAGCGGGGGGCCTGGGAGAGCAGTTCTTC
TRBV7-2	NA	TRBJ2-1	NA	CASSLGPGGNEQFF	TGTGCCAGCAGCTTAGGTCCCGGCGGAAATGAGCAGTTCTTC
TRBV29-1	TRBD2	TRBJ2-1	NA	CSVVGGGVYNEQFF	TGCAGCGTTGTGGGCGGGGGAGTCTACAATGAGCAGTTCTTC
TRBV2	TRBD1	TRBJ1-4	NA	CASRDRVGSEKLFF	TGTGCCAGCAGGGACAGGGTCGGAAGTGAAAAACTGTTTTTT
TRBV3-1/TRBV3-2	NA	TRBJ1-6	once	CASSPGREKSPLHF	TGTGCCAGCAGCCCGGGGAGGGAGAAGTCACCCCTCCACTTT
TRBV3-1/TRBV3-2	NA	TRBJ2-5	NA	CASSQTGETQYF	TGTGCCAGCAGCCAAACTGGAGAGACCCAGTACTTC
TRBV7-2	TRBD1	TRBJ1-5	NA	CASSRGGQADQPQHF	TGTGCCAGCAGCCGGGGTGGACAGGCAGATCAGCCCCAGCATTTT